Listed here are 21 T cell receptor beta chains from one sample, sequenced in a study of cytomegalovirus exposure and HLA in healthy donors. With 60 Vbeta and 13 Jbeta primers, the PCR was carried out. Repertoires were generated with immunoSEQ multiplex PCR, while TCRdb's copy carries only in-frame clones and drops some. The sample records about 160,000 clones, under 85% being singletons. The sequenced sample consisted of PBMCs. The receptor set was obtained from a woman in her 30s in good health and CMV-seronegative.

The CDR3 is CASSVDWGLELDTQYF. The CDR3 nucleotides read TGTGCCAGCAGCGTAGATTGGGGACTAGAGCTAGATACGCAGTATTTT. This chain links TRBV9 with TRBJ2-3; 8 nucleotides agree with TRBD2. Germline V gene data show CDR1 as SGDLS and CDR2 as YYNGEE. The CDR3 loop spans 16 amino acids. Losses at the gene ends were 0 bases for V and 5 bases for J; bases not matched to a gene: 8.

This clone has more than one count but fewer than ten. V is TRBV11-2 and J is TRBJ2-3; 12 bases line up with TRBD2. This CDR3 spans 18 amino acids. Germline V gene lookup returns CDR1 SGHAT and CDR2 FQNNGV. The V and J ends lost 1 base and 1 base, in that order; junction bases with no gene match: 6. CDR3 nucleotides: TGTGCCAGCAGCTTAGGGACTAGCGGGGTGATGGGCACAGATACGCAGTATTTT. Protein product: CASSLGTSGVMGTDTQYF. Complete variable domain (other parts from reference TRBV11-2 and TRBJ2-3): EAGVAQSPRYKIIEKRQSVAFWCNPISGHATLYWYQQILGQGPKLLIQFQNNGVVDDSQLPKDRFSAERLKGVDSTLKIQPAKLEDSAVYLCASSLGTSGVMGTDTQYFGPGTRLTVL.

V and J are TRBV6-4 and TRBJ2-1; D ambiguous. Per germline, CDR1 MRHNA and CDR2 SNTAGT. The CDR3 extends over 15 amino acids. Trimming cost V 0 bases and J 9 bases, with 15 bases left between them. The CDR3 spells CASSDSSPGLGEQFF. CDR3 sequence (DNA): TGTGCCAGCAGTGACTCGAGTCCTGGGCTGGGTGAGCAGTTCTTC.

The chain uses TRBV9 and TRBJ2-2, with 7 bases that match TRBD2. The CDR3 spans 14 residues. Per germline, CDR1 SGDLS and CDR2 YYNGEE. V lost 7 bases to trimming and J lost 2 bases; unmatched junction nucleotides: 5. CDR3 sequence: CASGGGSNTGELFF. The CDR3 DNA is TGTGCCAGCGGGGGGGGTTCCAACACCGGGGAGCTGTTTTTT. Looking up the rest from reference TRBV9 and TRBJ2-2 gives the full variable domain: DSGVTQTPKHLITATGQRVTLRCSPRSGDLSVYWYQQSLDQGLQFLIQYYNGEERAKGNILERFSAQQFPDLHSELNLSSLELGDSALYFCASGGGSNTGELFFGEGSRLTVL.

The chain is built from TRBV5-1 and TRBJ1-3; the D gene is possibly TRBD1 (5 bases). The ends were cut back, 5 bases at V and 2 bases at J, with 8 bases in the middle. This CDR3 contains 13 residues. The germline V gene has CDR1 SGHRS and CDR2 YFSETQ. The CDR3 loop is CASSQTAGNTIYF. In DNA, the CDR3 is TGCGCCAGCAGTCAGACAGCTGGAAACACCATATATTTT.

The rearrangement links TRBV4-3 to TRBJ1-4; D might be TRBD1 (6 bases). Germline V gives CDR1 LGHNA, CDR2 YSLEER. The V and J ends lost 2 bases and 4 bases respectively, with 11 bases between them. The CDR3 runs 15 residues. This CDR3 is CASSQNRALNEKLFF. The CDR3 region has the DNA TGCGCCAGCAGCCAAAACAGGGCCCTTAATGAAAAACTGTTTTTT.

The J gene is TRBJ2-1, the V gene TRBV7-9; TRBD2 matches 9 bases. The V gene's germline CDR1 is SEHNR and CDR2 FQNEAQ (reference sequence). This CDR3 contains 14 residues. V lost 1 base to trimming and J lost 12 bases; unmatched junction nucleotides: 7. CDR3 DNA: TGTGCCAGCAGCTTAGGTGGGCTAGCGGGAAGGCAGTTCTTC. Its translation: CASSLGGLAGRQFF.

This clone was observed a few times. CDR3 sequence reads: CSVEVAGSPQETQYF. CDR3 coding DNA: TGCAGCGTTGAAGTAGCGGGATCCCCCCAAGAGACCCAGTACTTC. This chain uses TRBV29-1 with TRBJ2-5; 8 bases are a match to TRBD2. The V gene end was trimmed by 1 base and the J gene end by 1 base; junction bases not matched to a gene: 5. Per the germline V gene, CDR1 is SQVTM and CDR2 is ANQGSEA. The CDR3 totals 15 residues.

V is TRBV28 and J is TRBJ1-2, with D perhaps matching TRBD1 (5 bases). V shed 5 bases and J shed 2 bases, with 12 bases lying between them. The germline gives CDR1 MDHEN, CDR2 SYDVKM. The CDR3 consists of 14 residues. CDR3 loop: CASSPLDRNYGYTF. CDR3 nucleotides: TGTGCCAGCAGTCCTCTCGACAGAAACTATGGCTACACCTTC.

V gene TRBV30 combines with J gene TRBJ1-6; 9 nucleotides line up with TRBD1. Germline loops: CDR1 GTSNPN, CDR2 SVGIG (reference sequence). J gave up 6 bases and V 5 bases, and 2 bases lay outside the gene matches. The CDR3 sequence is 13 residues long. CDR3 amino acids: CAWEDRGNSPLHF. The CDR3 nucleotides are TGTGCCTGGGAGGACAGGGGTAATTCACCCCTCCACTTT.

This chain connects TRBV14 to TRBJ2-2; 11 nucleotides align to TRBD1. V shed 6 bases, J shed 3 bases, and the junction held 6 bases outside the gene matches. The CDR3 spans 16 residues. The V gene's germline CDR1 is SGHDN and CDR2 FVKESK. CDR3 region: CASRPDRGPDTGELFF. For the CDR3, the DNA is TGTGCCAGCAGACCGGACAGGGGGCCGGACACCGGGGAGCTGTTTTTT.

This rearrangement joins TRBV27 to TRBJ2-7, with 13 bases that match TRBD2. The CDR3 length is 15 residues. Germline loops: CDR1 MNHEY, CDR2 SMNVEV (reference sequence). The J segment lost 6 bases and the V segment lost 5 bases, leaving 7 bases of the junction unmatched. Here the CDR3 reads CASSRTSGRGAEQYF. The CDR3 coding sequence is TGTGCCAGCAGTAGAACTAGCGGGAGGGGCGCCGAGCAGTACTTC.

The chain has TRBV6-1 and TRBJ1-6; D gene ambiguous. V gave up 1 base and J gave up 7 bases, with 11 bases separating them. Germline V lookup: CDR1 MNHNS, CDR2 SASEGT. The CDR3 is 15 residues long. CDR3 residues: CASSEGATLNSPLHF. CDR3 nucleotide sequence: TGTGCCAGCAGTGAAGGAGCCACCCTCAATTCACCCCTCCACTTT.

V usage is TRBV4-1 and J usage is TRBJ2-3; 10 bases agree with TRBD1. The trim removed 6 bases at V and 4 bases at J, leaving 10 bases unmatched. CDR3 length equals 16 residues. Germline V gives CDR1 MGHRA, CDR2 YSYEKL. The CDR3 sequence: CASSLAGTGVSDTQYF. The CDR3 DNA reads TGCGCCAGCAGTTTAGCCGGGACAGGGGTATCAGATACGCAGTATTTT.

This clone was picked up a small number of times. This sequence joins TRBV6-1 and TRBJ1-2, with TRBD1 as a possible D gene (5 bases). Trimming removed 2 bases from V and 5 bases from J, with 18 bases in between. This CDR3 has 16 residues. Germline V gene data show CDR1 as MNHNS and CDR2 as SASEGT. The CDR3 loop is CASSETHAGTRYGYTF. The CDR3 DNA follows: TGTGCCAGCAGTGAAACCCATGCCGGGACTAGGTATGGCTACACCTTC.

The CDR3 is CAISDYRTNTEAFF. The CDR3 DNA reads TGTGCCATCAGTGATTACAGAACAAACACTGAAGCTTTCTTT. V gene TRBV10-3 combines with J gene TRBJ1-1; the D is unclear. Germline V gene lookup returns CDR1 ENHRY and CDR2 SYGVKD. This CDR3 spans 14 amino acids. The ends were cut back, 3 bases at V and 2 bases at J, with 10 bases in the middle.

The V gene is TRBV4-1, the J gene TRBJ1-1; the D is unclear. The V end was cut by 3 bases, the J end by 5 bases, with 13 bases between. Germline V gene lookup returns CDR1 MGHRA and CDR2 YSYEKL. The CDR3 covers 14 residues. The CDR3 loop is CASSHVSARTEAFF. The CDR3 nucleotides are TGCGCCAGCAGCCATGTGAGCGCGAGGACTGAAGCTTTCTTT.

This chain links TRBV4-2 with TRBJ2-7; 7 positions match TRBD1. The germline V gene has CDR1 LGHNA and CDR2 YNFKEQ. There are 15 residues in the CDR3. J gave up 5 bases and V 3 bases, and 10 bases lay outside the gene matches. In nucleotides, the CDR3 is TGTGCCAGCAGCCAGGAACGACAGGGTTACAACGAGCAGTACTTC. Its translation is CASSQERQGYNEQYF.

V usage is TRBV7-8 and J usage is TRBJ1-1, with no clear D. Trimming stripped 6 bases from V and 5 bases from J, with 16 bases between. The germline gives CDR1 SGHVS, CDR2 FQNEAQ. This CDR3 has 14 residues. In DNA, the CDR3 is TGTGCCAGCAGAATCACCAGTTCGGAGACTGAAGCTTTCTTT. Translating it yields CASRITSSETEAFF.

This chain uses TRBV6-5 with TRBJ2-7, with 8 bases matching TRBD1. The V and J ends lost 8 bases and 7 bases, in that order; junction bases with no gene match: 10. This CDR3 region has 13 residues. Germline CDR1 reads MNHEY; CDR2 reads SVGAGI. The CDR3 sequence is CASSRQGAWEQYF. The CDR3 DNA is TGTGCCAGCTCCCGGCAGGGGGCATGGGAGCAGTACTTC.

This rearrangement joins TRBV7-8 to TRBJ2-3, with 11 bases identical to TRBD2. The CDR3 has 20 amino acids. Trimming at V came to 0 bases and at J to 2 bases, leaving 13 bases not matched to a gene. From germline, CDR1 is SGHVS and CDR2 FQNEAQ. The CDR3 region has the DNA TGTGCCAGCAGCTTAGCAGGGCTTTCGGTAGCGGGAGGGAACACAGATACGCAGTATTTT. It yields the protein CASSLAGLSVAGGNTDTQYF.